This TCR beta chain derives from a study of cytomegalovirus exposure and HLA in healthy donors. A multiplex PCR was run with 60 Vbeta primers and 13 Jbeta primers. Using immunoSEQ multiplex PCR, the repertoire was profiled, and TCRdb retains in-frame clones only, with some absent. The table records about 160,000 clones, 65% to 85% of them present only once. Study outcomes and limitations: Presence/absence comparisons presumed near-even sequencing depth among donors.

In the case of this clone: As yet, its antigen is unknown.

The sequencing sample was made of PBMCs. The source of this sequence is a woman in her 50s in good health and CMV-seropositive.

CDR3 coding DNA: TGTGCCAGCAGTCCAGGTCCCCGGGACAGGGGTTCACCCCTCCACTTT. Protein sequence: CASSPGPRDRGSPLHF. The chain uses TRBV2 and TRBJ1-6; 10 positions match TRBD1. V dropped 5 bases and J dropped 9; count of bases not matched to a gene: 10. This CDR3 is 16 amino acids long. Germline V gives CDR1 SNHLY, CDR2 FYNNEI.